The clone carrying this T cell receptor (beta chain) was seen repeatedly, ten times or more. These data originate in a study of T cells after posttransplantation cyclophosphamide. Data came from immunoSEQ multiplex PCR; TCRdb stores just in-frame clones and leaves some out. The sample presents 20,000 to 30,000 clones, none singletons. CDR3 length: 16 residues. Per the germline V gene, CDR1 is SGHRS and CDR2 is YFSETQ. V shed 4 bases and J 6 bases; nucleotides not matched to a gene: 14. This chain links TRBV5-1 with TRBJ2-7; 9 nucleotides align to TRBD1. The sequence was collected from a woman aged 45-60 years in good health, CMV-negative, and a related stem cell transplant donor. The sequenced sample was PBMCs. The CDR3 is CASSLPLGQGRSEQYF. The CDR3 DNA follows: TGCGCCAGCAGCCTCCCCTTAGGACAGGGGCGGTCCGAGCAGTACTTC. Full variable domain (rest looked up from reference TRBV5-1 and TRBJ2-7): KAGVTQTPRYLIKTRGQQVTLSCSPISGHRSVSWYQQTPGQGLQFLFEYFSETQRNKGNFPGRFSGRQFSNSRSEMNVSTLELGDSALYLCASSLPLGQGRSEQYFGPGTRLTVT.